Presented here are 20 T cell receptor beta chains from one specimen sequenced in a study of tumor-infiltrating lymphocytes in primary liver carcinoma listed by TCRdb under 2017. These reads were obtained on an Illumina HiSeq 2500. Starting from roughly 500 ng total RNA, TCRbeta-specific cDNA was produced by reverse transcription with a constant-region primer and ProtoScript II reverse transcriptase. The TCRbeta libraries were prepared through three rounds of nested multiplex PCR following a slightly modified ARM-PCR procedure. The first two PCR rounds used multiplex TRBV1-TRBV30 forward primers with a Cbeta reverse primer, each for roughly 10 cycles. The raw public data were reprocessed by TCRdb itself: fastp quality trimming at Q25, MiXCR clonotype calling, in-frame beta chains only. Every distinct CDR3 protein forms one entry, paired with its most common genes and DNA. Here the sample has roughly 330,000 distinct CDR3 sequences; less than 75% occur a single time. The ten largest make up about 6% of the sample.

Blood RNA was extracted from unsorted whole blood using TRIzol reagent, and germline DNA was obtained with the DNeasy Blood & Tissue kit. Sequenced material: peripheral blood. All receptors come from a man in his forties or fifties with primary liver carcinoma and hepatitis B virus infection.

Note on this clonotype: Since a much larger clone is just one base distant, this may be a read error. This chain links TRBV10-2 with TRBJ2-1, with D perhaps matching TRBD1 or TRBD2 (5 bases each). The germline gives CDR1 WSHSY, CDR2 SAAADI. V lost 7 bases and J lost 7, with 20 bases in between. This CDR3 has 15 amino acids. The CDR3 sequence: CASTRGRGVGNEQFF. CDR3 DNA sequence: TGCGCCAGCACCCGGGGAAGGGGAGTCGGTAATGAGCAGTTCTTC.

The chain carries TRBV28 and TRBJ2-1; D remains unclear. Between the trimmed V and J ends, which lost 6 bases and 2 bases, there was a span of 5 bases. Germline CDR1 is MDHEN and CDR2 is SYDVKM. This CDR3 has 12 amino acids. The CDR3 region has the DNA TGTGCCAGCAGGGGCCCCTACAATGAGCAGTTCTTC. Its translation: CASRGPYNEQFF.

As to this clonotype: Since a much larger clone is just one base distant, this may be a read error. The J gene is TRBJ2-1, the V gene TRBV6-2 or TRBV6-3; weak D call: TRBD2 (5 bases). Germline assignment: CDR1 MNHEY and CDR2 SVGEGT. This CDR3 is 20 amino acids long. CDR3 in amino acids: CATSYSSTARHRGPLSEQFF. CDR3 in DNA: TGTGCCACCAGTTACTCTTCAACCGCCCGTCATCGCGGGCCTTTGAGTGAGCAGTTCTTC.

Details on this clonotype: One end of the junction does not line up with germline, which may come from a read error. This rearrangement joins TRBV11-2 to TRBJ2-3; 11 bases match TRBD2. The CDR3 loop spans 16 amino acids. CDR1 and CDR2 from the germline V gene are SGHAT and FQNNGV. DNA for the CDR3: TGTGCCAACAGCTTTGAGATAGCGGGAGGGACAGATGCGCAGTATTTT. Its translation is CANSFEIAGGTDAQYF.

As regards this clonotype: Lacking the conserved final phenylalanine or tryptophan, this CDR3 likely reflects a read error. The chain employs TRBV11-2 and TRBJ2-7; perhaps TRBD2 as D (5 bases). CDR3 length: 14 residues. Germline values: CDR1 SGHAT, CDR2 FQNNGV. In DNA form, the CDR3 reads TGTGCCACCAGCTTAGTTCCGGGAATAGGGGAGCAGTACTTA. Its translation is CATSLVPGIGEQYL.

About this clonotype: Being one base from a much bigger clone, this may be a read error. The chain joins TRBV6-5 to TRBJ1-5; TRBD1 matches 8 bases. The CDR3 consists of 14 residues. V lost 8 bases, J lost 5 bases, and 8 bases stayed unmatched. Germline CDR1 MNHEY, CDR2 SVGAGI. CDR3 in amino acids: CASCRQGIYQPQHF. DNA of the CDR3: TGTGCCAGCTGCCGACAGGGGATCTATCAGCCCCAGCATTTT.

The chain couples TRBV6-5 to TRBJ1-3; the D gene is possibly TRBD1 (6 bases). Trimming left V 2 bases short and J 4 bases short, with 18 bases between. There are 17 residues in the CDR3. Per germline, CDR1 MNHEY and CDR2 SVGAGI. CDR3 loop: CASSYSSEGGYGNTIYF. The CDR3 nucleotides are TGTGCCAGCAGTTACAGCTCGGAAGGGGGGTACGGAAACACCATATATTTT.

At least ten counts were recorded for this clonotype. This chain uses TRBV6-5 with TRBJ2-1; 11 nucleotides line up with TRBD2. Germline V gene sequence: CDR1 MNHEY, CDR2 SVGAGI. V shed 6 bases, J shed 3 bases, and the junction held 7 bases outside the gene matches. There are 16 residues in the CDR3. The CDR3 loop reads CASRFTGTSGYNEQFF. The DNA for the CDR3 is TGTGCCAGCAGATTCACAGGGACTAGCGGCTACAATGAGCAGTTCTTC.

The V and J genes are TRBV11-2 and TRBJ2-1, with a possible D match to TRBD1 (6 bases). CDR3 length equals 13 residues. Trimming took 5 bases from V and 9 from J, leaving 14 bases between them. Germline values: CDR1 SGHAT, CDR2 FQNNGV. The CDR3 region is CASSPRRGSEQFF. The DNA of the CDR3 is TGTGCCAGCAGCCCCCGCAGGGGAAGTGAGCAGTTCTTC.

CDR3 in amino acids: CASMSTSGRANEQFF. The CDR3 DNA reads as TGTGCCAGCATGTCGACTAGCGGGAGGGCCAATGAGCAGTTCTTC. The chain recombines TRBV7-9 with TRBJ2-1, with 14 nucleotides matching TRBD2. Trimming took 7 bases from V and 6 from J; bases not matched to a gene: 5. This CDR3 region has 15 residues. Per germline, CDR1 SEHNR and CDR2 FQNEAQ (reference sequence).

This clonotype came up a few times. A much larger clone is a single base away; this may be a read error. J is TRBJ2-7 and V is TRBV6-5; D is unresolved. V lost 4 bases, J lost 7 bases, and 14 bases lay in between. The CDR3 length is 13 residues. Germline CDR1 and CDR2: MNHEY and SVGAGI. The CDR3 nucleotides are TGTGCCAGCAGTTGTTGGGCGACGGGTGAGCAGTACTTC. It is translated as CASSCWATGEQYF.

Of note for this clonotype: One base away lies a much larger clone, so this may be a sequencing read error. CDR3 residues: CASSQDGTGGSDTQYF. CDR3 in DNA: TGTGCCAGCAGCCAAGATGGGACGGGAGGGTCCGATACGCAGTATTTT. V is TRBV4-2 and J is TRBJ2-3; 8 bases fit TRBD2. The CDR3 runs 16 residues. V was clipped by 0 bases and J by 6 bases; unmatched bases: 8. Germline V CDR1 and CDR2: LGHNA, YNFKEQ.

J is TRBJ2-1 and V is TRBV10-3; 12 positions match TRBD1. The CDR3 has 14 residues. Germline CDR1 and CDR2: ENHRY and SYGVKD. V gave up 6 bases and J gave up 8 bases; unmatched junction bases: 5. CDR3 residues: CAIRSGQGADEQFF. DNA for the CDR3: TGTGCCATCAGATCGGGACAGGGGGCAGATGAGCAGTTCTTC.

This clonotype was counted only a few times. The genes are TRBV5-1 and TRBJ2-2; TRBD2 matches at 10 bases. Germline CDR1 is SGHRS and CDR2 is YFSETQ. The CDR3 contains 15 residues. Losses at the gene ends were 5 bases for V and 7 bases for J; bases not matched to a gene: 8. The CDR3 sequence: CASRLAGSVVGELFF. The CDR3 nucleotides are TGCGCCAGCAGACTAGCGGGATCGGTCGTCGGGGAGCTGTTTTTT.

Details on this clonotype: This clone may be a read error of a much larger clone one base away. This chain uses TRBV11-2 with TRBJ1-4; the D gene is possibly TRBD1 (6 bases). V was clipped by 6 bases and J by 7 bases, with 12 bases between them. CDR3 size: 13 residues. Germline V CDR1 and CDR2: SGHAT, FQNNGV. Here the CDR3 DNA reads TGTGCCAGCAGTAAGGGGGAGAGTGAAAAACTGTTTTTT. Protein product: CASSKGESEKLFF.

About this clonotype: This sequence may be a read error, since a much larger clone differs from it by one base. CDR3 region: CASSYLVGYEQYF. The CDR3 coding sequence is TGTGCCAGCAGTTACCTTGTCGGTTACGAGCAGTACTTC. The gene calls are TRBV6-2 or TRBV6-3 and TRBJ2-7; D unclear. CDR1 MNHEY and CDR2 SVGEGT come from the germline V gene. The CDR3 totals 13 residues. V shed 2 bases and J shed 4 bases, with 9 bases lying between them.

Concerning this clonotype: With a much larger clone just one base away, this may be a read error. V is TRBV14 and J is TRBJ2-5, with D hard to call. The V end lost 0 bases, the J end lost 5 bases, and 16 bases lay between the germline ends. Germline V gene sequence: CDR1 SGHDN, CDR2 FVKESK. The CDR3 spans 16 residues. CDR3: CASSQDLRAVHETQYF. The CDR3 DNA reads as TGTGCCAGCAGCCAAGACCTCCGGGCAGTCCATGAGACCCAGTACTTC.

On this clonotype itself: Sequence at one end of the junction differs from germline and may be a read error. J is TRBJ2-5 and V is TRBV6-5; no firm D call. This CDR3 has 15 residues. Germline lookup yields CDR1 MNHEY and CDR2 SVGAGI. Here the CDR3 reads CASGHRTGGQETQYF. For the CDR3, the DNA is TGTGCCAGCGGTCACCGGACGGGCGGCCAAGAGACACAGTACTTC.

The genes are TRBV11-2 and TRBJ2-7, with TRBD2 identical over 14 bases. Germline CDR1 reads SGHAT; CDR2 reads FQNNGV. There are 13 residues in the CDR3. This CDR3 is CASSSRTSGRYSV. DNA for the CDR3: TGTGCCAGCAGCTCGAGGACTAGCGGGAGGTACTCAGTC.

This chain uses TRBV11-1 with TRBJ2-1; D is perhaps TRBD1 (6 bases). CDR1 is SGHAT, CDR2 FQDESV, per germline (reference sequence). The ends were cut back, 1 base at V and 4 bases at J, with 11 bases in the middle. This CDR3 has 15 amino acids. The CDR3 spells CASSLVGHGYNEQFF. Written as DNA, the CDR3 is TGTGCCAGCAGCTTAGTGGGACATGGATACAATGAGCAGTTCTTC. The complete variable domain, with remaining parts taken from reference TRBV11-1 and TRBJ2-1, reads EAEVAQSPRYKITEKSQAVAFWCDPISGHATLYWYRQILGQGPELLVQFQDESVVDDSQLPKDRFSAERLKGVDSTLKIQPAELGDSAMYLCASSLVGHGYNEQFFGPGTRLTVL.